This T cell receptor beta chain was recorded in a study of neurological immune-mediated disorders. With 4 bases removed from V and 2 bases from J, the gap between germline ends came to 14 bases. The CDR3 totals 14 residues. Per germline, CDR1 GTSNPN and CDR2 SVGIG (reference sequence). As for the cDNA, it was generated by 5'RACE with 10-nucleotide random UMIs. Each sequencing run yielded over 160 million TCR-beta sequences from 15-18 subjects. TCRdb re-called the 5' RACE reads with MiXCR, one entry per CDR3 protein. The sample comprises roughly 23,000 distinct CDR3 sequences, 10% of which are singletons, and about a fifth rests with the top ten. This clonotype was seen at least ten times.

Source material: PBMCs. This TCR was sampled from an older woman with HTLV-1-associated myelopathy (HAM/TSP). The rearrangement links TRBV30 to TRBJ1-1; a weak D match, TRBD1 (5 bases). In DNA, the CDR3 is TGTGCCTGGAACAGATACAGGATTAACACTGAAGCTTTCTTT. It codes for CAWNRYRINTEAFF.